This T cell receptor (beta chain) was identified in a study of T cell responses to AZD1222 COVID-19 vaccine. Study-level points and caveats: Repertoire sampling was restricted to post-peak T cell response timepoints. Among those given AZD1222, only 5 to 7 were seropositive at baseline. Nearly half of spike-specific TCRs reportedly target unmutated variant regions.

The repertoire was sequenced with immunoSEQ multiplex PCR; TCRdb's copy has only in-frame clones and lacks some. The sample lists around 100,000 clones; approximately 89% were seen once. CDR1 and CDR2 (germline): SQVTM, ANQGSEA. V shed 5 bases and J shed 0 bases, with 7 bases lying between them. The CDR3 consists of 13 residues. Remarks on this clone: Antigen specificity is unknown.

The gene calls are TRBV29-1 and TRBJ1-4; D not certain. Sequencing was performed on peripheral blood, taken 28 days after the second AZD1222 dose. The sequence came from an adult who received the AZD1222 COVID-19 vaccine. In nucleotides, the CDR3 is TGCAGCGTTCAGGATACAACTAATGAAAAACTGTTTTTT. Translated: CSVQDTTNEKLFF.